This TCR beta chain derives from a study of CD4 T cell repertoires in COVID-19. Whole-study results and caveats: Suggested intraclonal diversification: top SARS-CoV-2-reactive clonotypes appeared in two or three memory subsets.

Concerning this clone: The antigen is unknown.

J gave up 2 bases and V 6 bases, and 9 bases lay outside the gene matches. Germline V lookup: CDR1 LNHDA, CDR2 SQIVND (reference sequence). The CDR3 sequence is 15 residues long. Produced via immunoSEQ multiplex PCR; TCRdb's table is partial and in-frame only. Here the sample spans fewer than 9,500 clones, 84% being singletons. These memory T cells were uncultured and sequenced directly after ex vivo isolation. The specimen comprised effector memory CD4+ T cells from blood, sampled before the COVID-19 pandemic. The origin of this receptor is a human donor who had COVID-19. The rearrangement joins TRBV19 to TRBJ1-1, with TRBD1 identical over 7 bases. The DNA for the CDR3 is TGTGCCAGTAGAGGAGGGCAGGGGGGTAACACTGAAGCTTTCTTT. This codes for CASRGGQGGNTEAFF.